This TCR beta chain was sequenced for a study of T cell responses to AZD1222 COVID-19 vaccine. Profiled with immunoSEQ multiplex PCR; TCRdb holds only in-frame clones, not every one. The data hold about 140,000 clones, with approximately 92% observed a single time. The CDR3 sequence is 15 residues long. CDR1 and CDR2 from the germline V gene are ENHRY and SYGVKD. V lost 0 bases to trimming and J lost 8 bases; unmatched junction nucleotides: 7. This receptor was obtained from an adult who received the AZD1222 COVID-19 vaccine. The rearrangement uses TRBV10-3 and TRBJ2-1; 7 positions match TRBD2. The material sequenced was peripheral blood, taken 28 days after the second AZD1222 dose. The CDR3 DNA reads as TGTGCCATCAGTGAGTCGAGCGGGATGAGGGATGAGCAGTTCTTC. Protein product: CAISESSGMRDEQFF.